The T cell receptor (beta chain) described here comes from a study of T cells in Graves' hyperthyroidism and ophthalmopathy. The germline CDR1 and CDR2 sequences are GTSNPN and SVGIG (reference sequence). The CDR3 has 14 amino acids. Trimming at V came to 2 bases and at J to 6 bases, leaving 10 bases not matched to a gene. Amplification targeted TCR beta CDR3 regions from RNA transcripts. HTBI primers were used for first-round RT-PCR of the TCR CDR3. Via MiXCR, TCRdb re-called the multiplex PCR reads, giving one row per CDR3 protein. The profile shows some 350,000 distinct CDR3 sequences, around 25% of them singletons. Details on this clonotype: The antigen remains undetermined.

Study-level points and caveats: Among clonotypes expanded in thyroid above 0.001, most were also found in blood.

Participants, patients aged 18 to 65, had newly diagnosed hyperthyroidism with a duration under 2 months. The receptor's source is a man aged 50-59 years with Graves' hyperthyroidism. The J gene is TRBJ2-7, the V gene TRBV30, with 7 bases identical to TRBD2. The specimen was blood. The CDR3 DNA reads TGTGCCTGGAGTAGAGGACTAGAGATAGCCGAGCAGTACTTC. Residues: CAWSRGLEIAEQYF.